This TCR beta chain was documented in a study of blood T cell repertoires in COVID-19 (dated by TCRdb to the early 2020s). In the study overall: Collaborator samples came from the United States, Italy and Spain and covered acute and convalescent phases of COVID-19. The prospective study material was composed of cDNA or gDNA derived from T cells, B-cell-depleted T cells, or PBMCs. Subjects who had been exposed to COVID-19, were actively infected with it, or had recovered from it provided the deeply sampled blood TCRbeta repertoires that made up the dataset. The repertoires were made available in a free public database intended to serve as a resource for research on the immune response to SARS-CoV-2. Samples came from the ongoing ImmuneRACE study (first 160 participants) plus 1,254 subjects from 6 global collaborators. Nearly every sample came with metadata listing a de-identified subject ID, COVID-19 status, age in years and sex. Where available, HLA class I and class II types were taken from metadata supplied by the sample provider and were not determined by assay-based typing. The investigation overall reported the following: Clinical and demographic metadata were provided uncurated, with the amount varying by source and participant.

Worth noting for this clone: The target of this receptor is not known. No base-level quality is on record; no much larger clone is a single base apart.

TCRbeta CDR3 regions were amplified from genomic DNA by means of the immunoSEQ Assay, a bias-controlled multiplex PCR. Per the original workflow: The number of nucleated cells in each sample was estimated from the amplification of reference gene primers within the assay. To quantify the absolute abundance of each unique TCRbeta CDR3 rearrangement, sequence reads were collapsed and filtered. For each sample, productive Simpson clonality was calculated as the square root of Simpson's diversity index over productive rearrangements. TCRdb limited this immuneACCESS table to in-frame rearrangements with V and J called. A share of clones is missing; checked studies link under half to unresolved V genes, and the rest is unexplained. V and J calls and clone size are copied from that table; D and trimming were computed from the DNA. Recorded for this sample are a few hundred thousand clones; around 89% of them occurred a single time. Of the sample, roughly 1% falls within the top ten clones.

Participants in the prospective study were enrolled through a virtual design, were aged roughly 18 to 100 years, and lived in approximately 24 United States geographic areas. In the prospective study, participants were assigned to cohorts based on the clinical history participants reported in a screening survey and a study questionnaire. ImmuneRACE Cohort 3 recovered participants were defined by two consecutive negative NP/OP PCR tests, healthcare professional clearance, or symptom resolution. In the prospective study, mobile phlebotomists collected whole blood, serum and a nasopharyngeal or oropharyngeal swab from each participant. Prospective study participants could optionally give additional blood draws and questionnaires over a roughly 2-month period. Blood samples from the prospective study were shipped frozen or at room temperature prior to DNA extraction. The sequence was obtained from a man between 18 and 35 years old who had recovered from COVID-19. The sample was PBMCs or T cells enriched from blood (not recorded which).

The sequence in DNA is TGTGCCAGCAGACCTACTAATCAGCCCCAGCATTTT. It is translated as CASRPTNQPQHF. The rearrangement combines TRBV6-5 with TRBJ1-5, with no reliable assignment of the D segment. V drops 6 bases and J drops 4 bases, leaving 7 bases in between. The CDR3 sequence holds 12 residues, the cysteine and phenylalanine included. Only CDR3 DNA is held: 36 bases, read in frame from base 1. Reading the germline V gene gives CDR1 MNHEY and CDR2 SVGAGI.